The clone carrying this TCR beta chain was seen repeatedly, ten times or more. These data are taken from a study of neurological immune-mediated disorders. Germline V gene lookup returns CDR1 SGHRS and CDR2 YFSETQ. Trimming at V came to 0 bases and at J to 4 bases, leaving 4 bases not matched to a gene. This CDR3 is 14 amino acids long. One entry per CDR3 protein results from TCRdb running MiXCR on the 5' RACE reads. The profile shows under 45,000 distinct CDR3 sequences, about 2.3% of them singletons. This clonotype was sampled from a man between 50 and 59 years old with multiple sclerosis. Sequencing was performed on PBMCs. The chain carries TRBV5-1 and TRBJ2-7, with TRBD1 matching over 7 bases. CDR3 in DNA: TGCGCCAGCAGCTTGGTCGACAGGGAGTACGAGCAGTACTTC. Amino acid sequence: CASSLVDREYEQYF. Using reference TRBV5-1 and TRBJ2-7 for the parts outside the CDR3, the full variable domain is KAGVTQTPRYLIKTRGQQVTLSCSPISGHRSVSWYQQTPGQGLQFLFEYFSETQRNKGNFPGRFSGRQFSNSRSEMNVSTLELGDSALYLCASSLVDREYEQYFGPGTRLTVT.